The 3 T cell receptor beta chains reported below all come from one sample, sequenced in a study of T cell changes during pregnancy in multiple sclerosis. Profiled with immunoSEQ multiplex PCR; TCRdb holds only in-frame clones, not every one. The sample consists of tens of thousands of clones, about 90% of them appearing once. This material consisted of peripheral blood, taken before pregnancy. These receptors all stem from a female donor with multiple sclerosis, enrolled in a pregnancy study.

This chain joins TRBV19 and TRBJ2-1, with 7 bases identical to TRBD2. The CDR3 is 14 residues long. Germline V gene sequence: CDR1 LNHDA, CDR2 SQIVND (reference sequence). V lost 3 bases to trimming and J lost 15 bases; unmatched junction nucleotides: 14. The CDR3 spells CASSILQGSGRWFF. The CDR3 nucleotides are TGTGCCAGTAGTATTCTCCAGGGATCCGGGAGGTGGTTCTTC.

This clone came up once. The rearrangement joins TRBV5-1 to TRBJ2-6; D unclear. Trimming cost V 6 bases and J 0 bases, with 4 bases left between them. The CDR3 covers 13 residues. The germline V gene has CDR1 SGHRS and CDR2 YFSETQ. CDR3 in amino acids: CASILSGANVLTF. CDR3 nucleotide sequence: TGCGCCAGCATCCTCTCTGGGGCCAACGTCCTGACTTTC.

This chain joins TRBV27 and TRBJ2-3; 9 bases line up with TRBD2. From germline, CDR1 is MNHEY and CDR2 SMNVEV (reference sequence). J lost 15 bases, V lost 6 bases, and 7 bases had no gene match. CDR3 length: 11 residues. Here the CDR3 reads CASRGPGTSYF. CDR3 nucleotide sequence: TGTGCCAGCAGGGGTCCCGGGACTAGCTATTTT.